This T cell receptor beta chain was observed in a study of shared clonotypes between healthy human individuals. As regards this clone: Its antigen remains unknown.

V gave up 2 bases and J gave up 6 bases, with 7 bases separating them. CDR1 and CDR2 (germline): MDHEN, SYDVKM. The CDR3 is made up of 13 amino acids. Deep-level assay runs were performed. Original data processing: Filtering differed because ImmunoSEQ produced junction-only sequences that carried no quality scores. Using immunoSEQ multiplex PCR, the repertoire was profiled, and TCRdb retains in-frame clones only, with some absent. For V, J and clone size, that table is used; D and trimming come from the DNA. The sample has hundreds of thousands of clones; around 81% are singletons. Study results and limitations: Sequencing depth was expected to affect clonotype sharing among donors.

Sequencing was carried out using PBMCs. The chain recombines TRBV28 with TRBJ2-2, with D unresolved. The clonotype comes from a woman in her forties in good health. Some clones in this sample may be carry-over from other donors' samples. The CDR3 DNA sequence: TGTGCCAGCAGTTTAATTCCCGCCGGGGAGCTGTTTTTT. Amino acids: CASSLIPAGELFF.